This entry lists 2 T cell receptor beta chains sequenced from one sample in a study of blood T cell repertoires in COVID-19. Here immunoSEQ multiplex PCR was the method, and the copy in TCRdb shows in-frame clones only, minus some. The table has about 230,000 clones, around nine tenths seen once. Sequencing used PBMCs or T cells enriched from blood (not recorded which). The receptor set was obtained from a woman aged 30 to 39 with acute COVID-19.

The chain links TRBV5-5 to TRBJ2-5; D ambiguous. CDR3 size: 12 residues. Germline V gene lookup returns CDR1 SGHKS and CDR2 YYEKEE (reference sequence). V lost 4 bases, J lost 2 bases, and 6 bases lay in between. Here the CDR3 reads CASSHLQETQYF. The DNA for the CDR3 is TGTGCCAGCAGCCACCTACAAGAGACCCAGTACTTC.

V gene TRBV6-6 combines with J gene TRBJ1-1; 9 bases map to TRBD1. CDR1 MNHNY and CDR2 SVGAGI come from the germline V gene (reference sequence). Trimming took 2 bases from V and 8 from J; bases not matched to a gene: 6. The length of the CDR3 is 14 residues. The CDR3 protein is CASSYGDREGEAFF. As DNA, the CDR3 is TGTGCCAGCAGTTACGGGGACAGGGAGGGAGAAGCTTTCTTT.